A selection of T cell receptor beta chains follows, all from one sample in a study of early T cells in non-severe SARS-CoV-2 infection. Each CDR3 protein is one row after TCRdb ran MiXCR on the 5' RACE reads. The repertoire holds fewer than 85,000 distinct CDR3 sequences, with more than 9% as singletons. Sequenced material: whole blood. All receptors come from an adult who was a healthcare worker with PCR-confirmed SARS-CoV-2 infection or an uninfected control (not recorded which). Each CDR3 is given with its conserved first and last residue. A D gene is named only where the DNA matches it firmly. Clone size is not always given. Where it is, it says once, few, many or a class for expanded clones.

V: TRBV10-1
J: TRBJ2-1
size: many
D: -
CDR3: CASSPNRAQYNEQFF
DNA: TGCGCCAGCAGTCCCAACAGGGCCCAGTACAATGAGCAGTTCTTC

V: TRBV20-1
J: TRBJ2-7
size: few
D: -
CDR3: CSARDLAGTYEQYF
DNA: TGCAGTGCTAGAGATCTTGCAGGAACCTACGAGCAGTACTTC

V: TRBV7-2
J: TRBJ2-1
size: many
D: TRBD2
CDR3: CASTVGGRAGEQFF
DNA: TGTGCCAGCACCGTCGGCGGGAGGGCCGGGGAGCAGTTCTTC

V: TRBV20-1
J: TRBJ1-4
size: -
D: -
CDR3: CSVPGGRSEKLFF
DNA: TGCAGTGTTCCGGGGGGGAGGAGTGAAAAACTGTTTTTT

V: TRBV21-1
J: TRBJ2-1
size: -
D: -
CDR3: CDSTFTTFF
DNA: TGTGACAGCACCTTCACAACGTTCTTC

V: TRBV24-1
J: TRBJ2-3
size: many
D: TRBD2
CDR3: CATSLAEASTDTQYF
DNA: TGTGCCACCAGTCTAGCGGAAGCTAGCACAGATACGCAGTATTTT

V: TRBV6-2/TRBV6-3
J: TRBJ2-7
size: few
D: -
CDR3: CASSYRGRYEQYF
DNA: TGTGCCAGCAGTTACCGGGGGCGATACGAGCAGTACTTC

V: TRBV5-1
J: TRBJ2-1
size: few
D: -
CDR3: CASSSPADNEQFF
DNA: TGCGCCAGCAGTTCCCCGGCCGACAATGAGCAGTTCTTC

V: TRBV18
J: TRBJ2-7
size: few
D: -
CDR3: CASSSRSSYEQYF
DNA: TGTGCCAGCTCATCCAGGAGTTCCTACGAGCAGTACTTC

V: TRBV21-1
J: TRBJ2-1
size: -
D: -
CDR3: CASSKVVDNEQFF
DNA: TGTGCCAGCAGCAAAGTAGTGGACAATGAGCAGTTCTTC

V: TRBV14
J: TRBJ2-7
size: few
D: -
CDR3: CASSLRVYEQYF
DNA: TGTGCCAGCAGCCTGAGGGTTTACGAGCAGTACTTC

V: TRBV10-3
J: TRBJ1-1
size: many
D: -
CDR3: CAIRGAGDTEAFF
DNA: TGTGCCATCAGGGGGGCAGGGGACACTGAAGCTTTCTTT

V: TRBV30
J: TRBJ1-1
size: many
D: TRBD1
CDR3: CAWRQGSTEAFF
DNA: TGTGCCTGGCGACAGGGGTCCACTGAAGCTTTCTTT

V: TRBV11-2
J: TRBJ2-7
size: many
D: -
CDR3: CASSLDGGIREQYF
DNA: TGTGCCAGCAGCTTAGATGGGGGTATAAGGGAGCAGTACTTC

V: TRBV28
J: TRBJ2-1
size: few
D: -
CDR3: CASRPGLSGDEQFF
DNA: TGTGCCAGTAGACCCGGGTTATCAGGGGATGAGCAGTTCTTC

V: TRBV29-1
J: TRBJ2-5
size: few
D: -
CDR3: CSVEMPGWQETQYF
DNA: TGCAGCGTTGAAATGCCAGGTTGGCAAGAGACCCAGTACTTC

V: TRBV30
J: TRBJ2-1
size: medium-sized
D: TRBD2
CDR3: CAWSALGLAGGEQFF
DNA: TGTGCCTGGAGTGCCCTGGGACTAGCGGGAGGTGAGCAGTTCTTC

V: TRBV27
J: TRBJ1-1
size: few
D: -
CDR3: CASSLEGDTEAFF
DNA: TGTGCCAGCAGTTTGGAAGGAGACACTGAAGCTTTCTTT

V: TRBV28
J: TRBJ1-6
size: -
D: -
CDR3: CASSLGRSIISPLHF
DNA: TGTGCCAGCAGTTTAGGCAGGTCGATTATTTCACCCCTCCACTTT

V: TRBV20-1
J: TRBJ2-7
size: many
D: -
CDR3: CSSSSELSYEQYF
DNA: TGCAGTTCCTCCTCGGAGCTCTCCTACGAGCAGTACTTC

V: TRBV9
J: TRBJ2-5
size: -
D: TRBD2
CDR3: CASSVDPSGGGETQYF
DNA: TGTGCCAGCAGCGTAGACCCTAGCGGGGGCGGAGAGACCCAGTACTTC

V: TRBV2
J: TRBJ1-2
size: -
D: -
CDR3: CASSAGADPYGYTF
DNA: TGTGCCAGCAGCGCAGGGGCCGACCCCTATGGCTACACCTTC

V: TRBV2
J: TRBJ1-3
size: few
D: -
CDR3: CASSIALSGNTIYF
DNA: TGTGCCAGCAGTATCGCCCTCTCTGGAAACACCATATATTTT

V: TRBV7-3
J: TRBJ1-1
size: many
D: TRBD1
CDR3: CASSQQGQITEAFF
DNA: TGTGCCAGCAGCCAACAGGGACAGATCACTGAAGCTTTCTTT

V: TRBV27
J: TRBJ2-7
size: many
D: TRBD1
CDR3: CASSLQGAKQYF
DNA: TGTGCCAGCAGTCTACAGGGGGCGAAGCAGTACTTC

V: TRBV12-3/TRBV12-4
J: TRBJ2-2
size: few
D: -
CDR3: CASSLLYTGELFF
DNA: TGTGCCAGCAGTTTACTCTACACCGGGGAGCTGTTTTTT

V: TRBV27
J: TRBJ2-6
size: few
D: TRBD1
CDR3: CASRRTGWTPGANVLTF
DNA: TGTGCCAGCAGACGGACAGGGTGGACACCTGGGGCCAACGTCCTGACTTTC

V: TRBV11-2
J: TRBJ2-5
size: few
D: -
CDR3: CASSLESSETQYF
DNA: TGTGCCAGCAGCTTAGAGTCTAGTGAGACCCAGTACTTC

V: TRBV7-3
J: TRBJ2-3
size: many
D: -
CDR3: CASSLNSPPDTQYF
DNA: TGTGCCAGCAGCTTAAATAGCCCTCCAGATACGCAGTATTTT

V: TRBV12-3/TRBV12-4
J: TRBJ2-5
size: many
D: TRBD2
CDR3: CASRRDYGETQYF
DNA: TGTGCCAGCAGGCGGGACTACGGGGAGACCCAGTACTTC

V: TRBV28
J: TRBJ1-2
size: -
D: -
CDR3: CASAYGYTF
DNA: TGTGCCAGCGCCTATGGCTACACCTTC

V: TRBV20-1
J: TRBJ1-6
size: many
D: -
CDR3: CSALSRGNSPLHF
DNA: TGCAGTGCCCTATCTAGGGGGAATTCACCCCTCCACTTT

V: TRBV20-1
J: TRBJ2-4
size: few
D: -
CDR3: CSASPLGNIQYF
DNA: TGCAGTGCTAGCCCCTTGGGAAACATTCAGTACTTC

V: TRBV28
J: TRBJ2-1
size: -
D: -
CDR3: CASSPGINEQFF
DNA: TGTGCCAGCAGCCCAGGGATAAATGAGCAGTTCTTC

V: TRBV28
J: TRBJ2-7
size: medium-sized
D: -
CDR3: CASSFLATARIEQYF
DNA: TGTGCCAGCAGTTTCCTCGCGACAGCGCGGATCGAGCAGTACTTC

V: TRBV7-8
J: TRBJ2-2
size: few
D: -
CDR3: CASRSPSATNTGELFF
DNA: TGTGCCAGCAGGTCCCCTAGCGCTACGAACACCGGGGAGCTGTTTTTT

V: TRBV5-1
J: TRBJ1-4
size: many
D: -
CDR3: CASSLRRGTNEKLFF
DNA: TGCGCCAGCAGCTTGCGCAGGGGTACTAATGAAAAACTGTTTTTT

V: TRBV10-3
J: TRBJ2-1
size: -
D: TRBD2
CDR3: CAIRPGLADYNEQFF
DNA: TGTGCCATCAGACCGGGACTAGCGGACTACAATGAGCAGTTCTTC

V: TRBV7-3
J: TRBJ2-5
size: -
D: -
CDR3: CASSSNMGETQYF
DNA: TGTGCCAGCAGCTCGAACATGGGAGAGACCCAGTACTTC

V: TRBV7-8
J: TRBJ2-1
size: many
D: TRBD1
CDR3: CASSFGTGRYNEQFF
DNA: TGTGCCAGCAGCTTCGGGACAGGGCGGTACAATGAGCAGTTCTTC

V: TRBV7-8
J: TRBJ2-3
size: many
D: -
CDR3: CASSLDTDTQYF
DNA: TGTGCCAGCAGCTTAGACACAGATACGCAGTATTTT

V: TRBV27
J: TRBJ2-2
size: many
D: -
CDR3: CASRNPGRRRDGELFF
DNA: TGTGCCAGCAGAAACCCAGGACGTCGGAGGGACGGGGAGCTGTTTTTT

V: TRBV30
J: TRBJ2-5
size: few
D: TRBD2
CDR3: CAWSGEPPGLATHKETQYF
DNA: TGTGCCTGGAGTGGGGAGCCCCCGGGACTAGCGACCCACAAAGAGACCCAGTACTTC

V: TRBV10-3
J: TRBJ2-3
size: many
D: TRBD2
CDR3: CAISEPSGSGSETQYF
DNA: TGTGCCATCAGCGAACCGAGCGGGAGCGGTTCTGAGACGCAGTATTTT

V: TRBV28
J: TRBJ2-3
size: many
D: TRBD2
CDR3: CASSWAGARADTQYF
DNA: TGTGCCAGCAGCTGGGCGGGAGCCAGGGCAGATACGCAGTATTTT